This is a list of T cell receptor beta chains from one sample in a study of blood T cell repertoires in COVID-19. Generated by immunoSEQ multiplex PCR, the TCRdb table keeps only in-frame clones and is missing some. The data show approximately 140,000 clones, around 90% seen once. Source material: PBMCs or T cells enriched from blood (not recorded which). These TCRs come from a woman aged 40 to 49 who had been exposed to COVID-19. The CDR3 runs from the conserved cysteine through the conserved F or W. Each record gives: J gene, D gene, clone size, V gene, CDR3 length, CDR3 protein, CDR3 DNA. D genes are given only for firm matches. Not every row has a clone size; where given, it reads once, few, many or a size class.

TRBJ2-7 TRBD1 . TRBV4-1 14 CASSQVAGGYEQYF TGCGCCAGCAGCCAAGTTGCAGGGGGTTACGAGCAGTACTTC
TRBJ2-1 . . TRBV7-3 12 CASSTGNNEQFF TGTGCCAGCAGCACCGGGAACAATGAGCAGTTCTTC
TRBJ1-1 TRBD1 . TRBV5-1 14 CASSLGTGDTEAFF TGCGCCAGCAGCTTGGGGACAGGGGACACTGAAGCTTTCTTT
TRBJ2-2 TRBD2 . TRBV27 19 CASSPGLAGGPLNTGELFF TGTGCCAGCAGTCCGGGACTAGCGGGAGGGCCCCTGAACACCGGGGAGCTGTTTTTT
TRBJ2-7 TRBD2 . TRBV19 17 CASSIRGGERMAYEQYF TGTGCCAGTAGTATACGTGGGGGGGAGCGGATGGCCTACGAGCAGTACTTC
TRBJ1-6 . . TRBV19 14 CASSRYSEMSPLHF TGTGCCAGTAGTAGATATTCGGAGATGTCACCCCTCCACTTT
TRBJ1-1 . . TRBV29-1 12 CSVPPTGYEAFF TGCAGCGTCCCCCCTACAGGGTACGAAGCTTTCTTT
TRBJ1-2 . . TRBV28 14 CASRTPGQDYGYTF TGTGCCAGCAGAACACCGGGACAAGATTATGGCTACACCTTC
TRBJ2-3 TRBD2 . TRBV10-1 13 CASSRDYGDTQYF TGCGCCAGCAGTCGGGACTACGGAGATACGCAGTATTTT
TRBJ1-1 . . TRBV7-9 13 CASSLGGGSRAFF TGTGCCAGCAGCTTAGGCGGGGGCAGTAGGGCTTTCTTT
TRBJ2-1 TRBD1 . TRBV7-9 17 CASSPLGAGQGDNEQFF TGTGCCAGCAGCCCTTTGGGGGCGGGACAGGGGGACAATGAGCAGTTCTTC
TRBJ1-6 TRBD1 . TRBV4-3 17 CASSQDGQARNNSPLHF TGCGCCAGCAGCCAAGATGGACAGGCTCGGAATAATTCACCCCTCCACTTT
TRBJ2-7 . . TRBV7-8 10 CASRGREQYF TGTGCCAGCCGCGGCCGCGAGCAGTACTTC
TRBJ2-3 TRBD2 . TRBV4-3 16 CASSQAIAGSLDTQYF TGCGCCAGCAGCCAGGCTATAGCGGGATCGTTAGATACGCAGTATTTT
TRBJ1-1 TRBD1 . TRBV18 12 CAIHRGRTEAFF TGTGCCATCCACAGGGGGCGAACTGAAGCTTTCTTT
TRBJ1-4 . . TRBV5-1 14 CASSLTGDNEKLFF TGCGCCAGCAGCCTGACGGGTGATAATGAAAAACTGTTTTTT
TRBJ2-7 . . TRBV4-1 13 CASSPPHNYEQYF TGCGCCAGCAGCCCCCCACATAACTACGAGCAGTACTTC
TRBJ1-4 . . TRBV6-2/TRBV6-3 14 CASSYSGGREKLFF TGTGCCAGCAGTTATTCCGGGGGAAGAGAAAAACTGTTTTTT
TRBJ1-5 . . TRBV7-2 13 CASSPDSNQPQHF TGTGCCAGCAGTCCGGACAGTAATCAGCCCCAGCATTTT
TRBJ2-7 . . TRBV20-1 12 CSASARGGEQYF TGCAGTGCTAGTGCCAGGGGCGGCGAGCAGTACTTC
TRBJ1-2 . . TRBV13 13 CASSLTGRYGYTF TGTGCCAGCAGCCTAACAGGCCGCTATGGCTACACCTTC
TRBJ2-7 TRBD1 . TRBV6-5 15 CASREPGQGAREQYF TGTGCCAGCAGAGAGCCGGGACAGGGGGCACGGGAGCAGTACTTC
TRBJ2-6 . few TRBV6-5 15 CATRTGFSGANVLTF TGTGCCACTAGAACTGGTTTTTCTGGGGCCAACGTCCTGACTTTC
TRBJ1-2 . . TRBV5-8 15 CASSLAGAFEYGYTF TGTGCCAGCAGCTTGGCAGGGGCGTTTGAGTATGGCTACACCTTC
TRBJ1-5 . . TRBV7-2 14 CASSLSQGNQPQHF TGTGCCAGCAGCCTTAGCCAGGGTAATCAGCCCCAGCATTTT
TRBJ1-1 . . TRBV10-3 13 CAISVRGNTEAFF TGTGCCATCAGTGTTAGGGGGAACACTGAAGCTTTCTTT
TRBJ2-7 TRBD1 . TRBV4-1 16 CASSPIGTGVSYEQYF TGCGCCAGCAGCCCGATCGGGACAGGCGTCTCCTACGAGCAGTACTTC
TRBJ1-5 . . TRBV27 13 CASSPEGDQPQHF TGTGCCAGCAGTCCTGAAGGGGATCAGCCCCAGCATTTT
TRBJ1-1 . . TRBV9 12 CASSGRGTEAFF TGTGCCAGCAGCGGCAGGGGCACTGAAGCTTTCTTT
TRBJ2-1 TRBD1 . TRBV11-2 15 CASSLVGQGFDEQFF TGTGCCAGCAGCTTAGTGGGACAGGGTTTCGATGAGCAGTTCTTC
TRBJ2-3 TRBD2 . TRBV5-1 15 CASSLAGGLTDTQYF TGCGCCAGCAGCTTAGCGGGGGGCCTCACAGATACGCAGTATTTT
TRBJ1-5 . . TRBV7-9 18 CASSFILPGQGLNQPQHF TGTGCCAGCAGCTTTATTCTGCCGGGGCAGGGACTCAATCAGCCCCAGCATTTT
TRBJ1-1 TRBD1 . TRBV5-1 14 CASSLGQGRTEAFF TGCGCCAGCAGCTTAGGACAGGGGCGGACTGAAGCTTTCTTT
TRBJ2-3 . . TRBV24-1 14 CATSKGWGGDTQYF TGTGCCACCTCGAAGGGATGGGGCGGAGATACGCAGTATTTT
TRBJ1-1 TRBD1 few TRBV2 16 CASRSRDRGPNTEAFF TGTGCCAGCAGGTCCCGGGACAGGGGGCCGAACACTGAAGCTTTCTTT
TRBJ2-7 . . TRBV2 13 CASELDTDYEQYF TGTGCCAGCGAGTTGGACACCGACTACGAGCAGTACTTC
TRBJ1-1 TRBD1 . TRBV12-3/TRBV12-4 13 CASTWDRGTEAFF TGTGCCAGCACTTGGGACAGGGGCACTGAAGCTTTCTTT
TRBJ1-5 . . TRBV27 17 CASSLYPPGGSNQPQHF TGTGCCAGCAGTTTATATCCCCCGGGTGGGAGCAATCAGCCCCAGCATTTT
TRBJ2-1 TRBD2 . TRBV7-3 16 CASSPRRAGGRDEQFF TGTGCCAGCAGCCCTCGGCGGGCGGGGGGGCGTGATGAGCAGTTCTTC
TRBJ1-3 . few TRBV7-8 14 CASVEDSSGNTIYF TGTGCCAGCGTGGAGGATAGCTCTGGAAACACCATATATTTT
TRBJ1-1 . once TRBV2 14 CASSETEVGTEAFF TGTGCCAGCAGTGAAACGGAGGTTGGCACTGAAGCTTTCTTT
TRBJ1-1 TRBD1 . TRBV7-8 12 CASSFRTGKAFF TGTGCCAGCAGCTTCCGGACAGGGAAAGCTTTCTTT
TRBJ2-3 TRBD2 . TRBV5-1 18 CASSPGTSGGASTDTQYF TGCGCCAGCAGCCCAGGGACTAGCGGGGGGGCTAGCACAGATACGCAGTATTTT
TRBJ1-5 . . TRBV15 17 CATSRDNAPNSNQPQHF TGTGCCACCAGCAGAGATAATGCGCCGAATAGCAATCAGCCCCAGCATTTT
TRBJ2-1 TRBD2 . TRBV3-1/TRBV3-2 16 CASSQVTSGGGNEQFF TGTGCCAGCAGCCAAGTGACTAGCGGGGGGGGCAATGAGCAGTTCTTC
TRBJ1-5 TRBD1 . TRBV6-5 15 CASSPGTGGTQPQHF TGTGCCAGCAGCCCAGGGACAGGGGGCACTCAGCCCCAGCATTTT
TRBJ2-3 TRBD2 . TRBV11-3 15 CASSLAGGMTDTQYF TGTGCCAGCAGCTTAGCGGGAGGAATGACAGATACGCAGTATTTT
TRBJ2-7 . . TRBV11-2 15 CASSLAGEIIYEQYF TGTGCCAGCAGCTTAGCGGGAGAAATTATTTACGAGCAGTACTTC
TRBJ1-2 . . TRBV25-1 13 CASSEFPGEGYTF TGTGCCAGCAGTGAATTTCCAGGGGAAGGCTACACCTTC
TRBJ1-1 TRBD1 . TRBV27 17 CASRYRDRGGVNTEAFF TGTGCCAGCAGGTACCGGGACAGGGGTGGGGTGAACACTGAAGCTTTCTTT
TRBJ2-2 TRBD2 . TRBV15 19 CATSRPGTSGGAGTGELFF TGTGCCACCAGCAGACCTGGGACTAGCGGGGGGGCCGGCACCGGGGAGCTGTTTTTT
TRBJ2-7 TRBD2 . TRBV5-5 15 CASSWKGLAGYEQYF TGTGCCAGCAGCTGGAAGGGACTAGCGGGTTACGAGCAGTACTTC